This T cell receptor beta chain was recovered during a study of blood T cell repertoires in COVID-19. Across the study: The cDNA or gDNA used as material had been derived from T cells, B-cell-depleted T cells, or PBMCs.

From germline, CDR1 is GTSNPN and CDR2 SVGIG (reference sequence). Trimming pared 5 bases from V and 12 bases from J, leaving 14 bases between. CDR3 size: 12 residues. Study processing details: Reference gene primer amplification gave estimated nucleated cell counts. Produced via immunoSEQ multiplex PCR; TCRdb's table is partial and in-frame only. V and J calls and clone size follow that table, whereas D and trimming were derived from the DNA. The sample has around 61,000 clones; about 81% are singletons. The sequenced sample was peripheral blood. The chain links TRBV30 to TRBJ1-6; D is ambiguous. This TCR came from a man at least 80 years old with acute or convalescent COVID-19. Here the CDR3 reads CAWQAMGGPLHF. CDR3 nucleotides: TGTGCCTGGCAGGCGATGGGTGGACCCCTCCACTTT.